The 26 T cell receptor beta chains below come from one sample, sequenced in a study of cytomegalovirus exposure and HLA in healthy donors. In the PCR, 60 Vbeta and 13 Jbeta primers were used. Clones were sequenced by immunoSEQ multiplex PCR, and TCRdb holds only the in-frame ones, with some missing. Of about 180,000 clones in the sample, over 65% were seen once. Sequenced material: PBMCs. The receptors shown here come from a man aged 55 to 70 in good health and CMV-seronegative.

This rearrangement joins TRBV5-6 to TRBJ2-1; 11 nucleotides agree with TRBD2. The trim removed 4 bases at V and 2 bases at J, leaving 5 bases unmatched. The germline V gene has CDR1 SGHDT and CDR2 YYEEEE. This CDR3 spans 16 amino acids. In nucleotides, the CDR3 is TGTGCCAGCAGCCCCTTAGCGGGGGGGCCCTACAATGAGCAGTTCTTC. As protein: CASSPLAGGPYNEQFF. Full variable domain (outside the CDR3, taken from reference TRBV5-6 and TRBJ2-1): DAGVTQSPTHLIKTRGQQVTLRCSPKSGHDTVSWYQQALGQGPQFIFQYYEEEERQRGNFPDRFSGHQFPNYSSELNVNALLLGDSALYLCASSPLAGGPYNEQFFGPGTRLTVL.

This sequence joins TRBV10-3 and TRBJ2-2; 8 bases agree with TRBD2. Per germline, CDR1 ENHRY and CDR2 SYGVKD. CDR3 length: 15 residues. Losses at the gene ends were 3 bases for V and 5 bases for J; bases not matched to a gene: 5. The CDR3 reads CAISDRGGTTGELFF. DNA of the CDR3: TGTGCCATCAGTGATCGGGGGGGGACAACCGGGGAGCTGTTTTTT.

The chain joins TRBV28 to TRBJ1-5, with D unresolved. In germline, CDR1 is MDHEN, CDR2 SYDVKM. This CDR3 is 14 amino acids long. The V end was cut by 5 bases, the J end by 4 bases, with 12 bases between. The CDR3 DNA reads as TGTGCCAGCAGTGCCCGGGTCCGAAATCAGCCCCAGCATTTT. Encoded protein: CASSARVRNQPQHF.

The sample holds a few counts of this clone. The genes are TRBV2 and TRBJ1-3, with TRBD1 identical over 9 bases. With 5 bases clipped from V and 1 base from J, the junction kept 9 bases outside the gene matches. Germline CDR1 is SNHLY and CDR2 is FYNNEI. The CDR3 has 17 amino acids. As DNA, the CDR3 is TGTGCCAGCAGTTCCGGACAGGGGCGGGTTTCTGGAAACACCATATATTTT. Encoded protein: CASSSGQGRVSGNTIYF.

The rearrangement links TRBV19 to TRBJ2-3; TRBD2 aligns across 9 bases. The CDR3 covers 15 residues. The germline gives CDR1 LNHDA, CDR2 SQIVND (reference sequence). V lost 1 base and J lost 3; bases outside the gene matches: 2. This chain's CDR3 is CASSIVTSGTDTQYF. CDR3 nucleotides: TGTGCCAGTAGTATAGTAACTAGCGGGACAGATACGCAGTATTTT.

The CDR3 loop is CANTIQVANYGYTF. CDR3 nucleotide sequence: TGTGCCAACACCATACAGGTGGCTAACTATGGCTACACCTTC. The chain links TRBV14 to TRBJ1-2, with D possibly TRBD1 on 5 matching bases. The CDR3 extends over 14 amino acids. From germline, CDR1 is SGHDN and CDR2 FVKESK. Trimming removed 10 bases from V and 0 bases from J, with 15 bases in between.

This chain links TRBV28 with TRBJ2-5; TRBD1 aligns across 7 bases. CDR1 is MDHEN and CDR2 is SYDVKM in the germline V gene. CDR3 length: 16 residues. The trim removed 5 bases at V and 9 bases at J, leaving 18 bases unmatched. CDR3 sequence reads: CASSPRPGQPLVAQYF. The CDR3 bases are TGTGCCAGCAGTCCACGACCGGGACAGCCACTAGTTGCCCAGTACTTC.

The chain recombines TRBV5-6 with TRBJ2-7; no firm D call. Trimming left V 0 bases short and J 3 bases short, with 7 bases between. The CDR3 covers 13 residues. Germline V lookup: CDR1 SGHDT, CDR2 YYEEEE. The CDR3 bases are TGTGCCAGCAGCTTGGTCCAGCGCTACGAGCAGTACTTC. As protein: CASSLVQRYEQYF.

This clone has just a few counts. CDR3 nucleotide sequence: TGTGCCAGCTCGCAGGGGGCCTACAATGAGCAGTTCTTC. Its translation is CASSQGAYNEQFF. The chain has TRBV6-1 and TRBJ2-1, with 7 nucleotides matching TRBD1. With 8 bases clipped from V and 2 bases from J, the junction kept 3 bases outside the gene matches. This CDR3 is built from 13 residues. Germline loops: CDR1 MNHNS, CDR2 SASEGT.

The genes are TRBV5-6 and TRBJ2-1; no firm D call. The CDR3 spans 16 residues. Germline values: CDR1 SGHDT, CDR2 YYEEEE. Between the trimmed V and J ends, which lost 4 bases and 7 bases, there was a span of 21 bases. The CDR3 nucleotides read TGTGCCAGCAGCCCAGAGGCGGATTGGAGTTCGAATGAGCAGTTCTTC. Residues: CASSPEADWSSNEQFF.

This clone was detected only a few times. V and J are TRBV5-1 and TRBJ2-3; 13 positions agree with TRBD2. This CDR3 region has 18 residues. Germline lookup yields CDR1 SGHRS and CDR2 YFSETQ. V lost 0 bases, J lost 3 bases, and 7 bases stayed unmatched. DNA of the CDR3: TGCGCCAGCAGCTTGGCCTTGACTAGCGGGAGGTCGACAGATACGCAGTATTTT. It encodes CASSLALTSGRSTDTQYF. Looking up the rest from reference TRBV5-1 and TRBJ2-3 gives the full variable domain: KAGVTQTPRYLIKTRGQQVTLSCSPISGHRSVSWYQQTPGQGLQFLFEYFSETQRNKGNFPGRFSGRQFSNSRSEMNVSTLELGDSALYLCASSLALTSGRSTDTQYFGPGTRLTVL.

The chain employs TRBV2 and TRBJ2-7; 9 bases are shared with TRBD1. The V and J ends lost 6 bases and 2 bases, in that order; junction bases with no gene match: 8. Per the germline V gene, CDR1 is SNHLY and CDR2 is FYNNEI. The CDR3 spans 15 residues. The CDR3, as DNA: TGTGCCAGCAGATCCGGGACAGGGATTACCTACGAGCAGTACTTC. Its translation is CASRSGTGITYEQYF.

The chain carries TRBV5-4 and TRBJ1-2; TRBD1 agrees at 12 bases. V shed 4 bases, J shed 6 bases, and the junction held 4 bases outside the gene matches. Germline V gene data show CDR1 as SGHNT and CDR2 as YYREEE (reference sequence). The CDR3 consists of 14 residues. The CDR3 sequence: CASSRDRGRDGYTF. The CDR3 DNA reads as TGTGCCAGCAGCCGGGACAGGGGGCGCGATGGCTACACCTTC.

This clone was seen more than once but under ten times. V and J are TRBV6-6 and TRBJ1-1; perhaps TRBD1 as D (5 bases). V was pared by 5 bases and J by 0 bases, with 10 bases between. The V gene's germline CDR1 is MNHNY and CDR2 SVGAGI (reference sequence). The CDR3 spans 14 residues. The CDR3 here is CASSQQDLNTEAFF. The CDR3 DNA follows: TGTGCCAGCAGTCAACAGGATCTGAACACTGAAGCTTTCTTT.

This clone was counted only a few times. The J gene is TRBJ2-1, the V gene TRBV2, with 8 bases aligning to TRBD2. CDR1 is SNHLY, CDR2 FYNNEI, per germline. The J segment lost 6 bases and the V segment lost 8 bases, leaving 9 bases of the junction unmatched. CDR3 length: 14 amino acids. The CDR3 DNA reads TGTGCCAGCCGCGGCACTAGCGGACCCAATGAGCAGTTCTTC. Translation gives CASRGTSGPNEQFF.

V usage is TRBV28 and J usage is TRBJ2-2; 8 nucleotides agree with TRBD1. After removal of 5 bases from V and 1 base from J, the junction contained 3 bases not matched to a gene. CDR1 MDHEN and CDR2 SYDVKM come from the germline V gene. The CDR3 runs to 15 residues. The CDR3 DNA sequence: TGTGCCAGCAGTAGGACAGGGATGAACACCGGGGAGCTGTTTTTT. As protein: CASSRTGMNTGELFF. Using reference TRBV28 and TRBJ2-2 for the parts outside the CDR3, the full variable domain is DVKVTQSSRYLVKRTGEKVFLECVQDMDHENMFWYRQDPGLGLRLIYFSYDVKMKEKGDIPEGYSVSREKKERFSLILESASTNQTSMYLCASSRTGMNTGELFFGEGSRLTVL.

The chain carries TRBV18 and TRBJ2-3, with a tentative D call TRBD2 (6 bases). The CDR3 length is 16 residues. Trimming took off 0 bases at V and 6 bases at J, with 16 bases between the two ends. The germline V gene encodes CDR1 KGHSH and CDR2 LQKENI. The CDR3 region is CASSPPGGPSGDTQYF. The CDR3 DNA reads as TGTGCCAGCTCACCACCGGGGGGACCCTCGGGTGATACGCAGTATTTT.

V and J are TRBV6-5 and TRBJ2-7, with 8 bases matching TRBD1. In germline, CDR1 is MNHEY, CDR2 SVGAGI. The CDR3 is made up of 14 amino acids. V was clipped by 0 bases and J by 2 bases; unmatched bases: 0. The CDR3, as DNA: TGTGCCAGCAGTTACTCGGACAGGGCCTACGAGCAGTACTTC. Translation gives CASSYSDRAYEQYF.

The table lists this clone with a few counts. The chain recombines TRBV5-6 with TRBJ1-1; D uncertain. Germline loops: CDR1 SGHDT, CDR2 YYEEEE. The CDR3 consists of 11 residues. V was trimmed by 1 base and J by 8 bases, leaving 6 bases between them. The CDR3 reads CASSLRGEAFF. CDR3 nucleotides: TGTGCCAGCAGCTTGCGGGGAGAAGCTTTCTTT.

Only one count was recorded for this clone. V is TRBV6-4 and J is TRBJ2-1; possibly TRBD2 for D (5 bases). Trimming removed 5 bases at V and 8 bases at J, with 16 bases between. The germline V gene encodes CDR1 MRHNA and CDR2 SNTAGT. The length of the CDR3 is 14 residues. Here the CDR3 reads CASSQDLTRDEQFF. The CDR3, as DNA: TGTGCCAGCAGTCAAGACTTAACTAGGGATGAGCAGTTCTTC.

This chain joins TRBV16 and TRBJ2-7, with 7 bases that match TRBD1. The CDR3 totals 15 residues. V was pared by 2 bases and J by 1 base, with 5 bases of the junction left unmatched. CDR1 is KGHSY, CDR2 FQNENV, per germline. The CDR3: CASSQPGQISYEQYF. The CDR3 DNA reads TGTGCCAGCAGCCAACCGGGACAGATATCCTACGAGCAGTACTTC. Full variable domain (remainder filled in from reference TRBV16 and TRBJ2-7): GEEVAQTPKHLVRGEGQKAKLYCAPIKGHSYVFWYQQVLKNEFKFLISFQNENVFDETGMPKERFSAKCLPNSPCSLEIQATKLEDSAVYFCASSQPGQISYEQYFGPGTRLTVT.

V is TRBV2 and J is TRBJ2-1; 8 bases are shared with TRBD1. Germline CDR1 and CDR2: SNHLY and FYNNEI. After removal of 6 bases from V and 5 bases from J, the junction contained 9 bases not matched to a gene. The CDR3 is 15 residues long. The CDR3 DNA reads TGTGCCAGCAGCCTAACAGGGGGAGCCGACAATGAGCAGTTCTTC. This gives the protein CASSLTGGADNEQFF.

The chain joins TRBV7-6 to TRBJ2-1; D might be TRBD2 (6 bases). CDR1 is SGHVS and CDR2 is FNYEAQ in the germline V gene. The CDR3 consists of 22 residues. V was cut by 1 base and J by 0 bases, with 28 bases left in between. The CDR3 DNA is TGTGCCAGCAGCTTAGGGGGGAGCGCGGGATTGGACGGGAGAGACTCCTACAATGAGCAGTTCTTC. As protein: CASSLGGSAGLDGRDSYNEQFF.

This clone was detected once. The chain couples TRBV18 to TRBJ2-7, with 9 bases fitting TRBD1. There are 14 residues in the CDR3. With V trimmed by 6 bases and J by 0 bases, 3 bases remained unmatched. Germline-derived CDR1 and CDR2 are KGHSH and LQKENI. The CDR3 nucleotides are TGTGCCAGCTCTGGGACAGGGAGCTCCTACGAGCAGTACTTC. Its translation: CASSGTGSSYEQYF.

The V gene is TRBV9, the J gene TRBJ2-7, with a possible D match to TRBD1 (6 bases). The CDR3 has 15 residues. Germline loops: CDR1 SGDLS, CDR2 YYNGEE. The V gene lost 3 bases and the J gene lost 7 bases, with 20 bases spanning the gap. CDR3 DNA: TGTGCCAGCAGCGCCGGACAGCCCTACGTGACGGAGCAGTACTTC. Its protein product is CASSAGQPYVTEQYF.

The CDR3 bases are TGTGCCAGCAGCCCAAGACAGGGGCAGGGCTATGGCTACACCTTC. It specifies CASSPRQGQGYGYTF. This sequence joins TRBV9 and TRBJ1-2; 8 nucleotides match TRBD1. The V and J ends lost 4 bases and 4 bases, in that order; junction bases with no gene match: 9. The CDR3 sequence is 15 residues long. In germline, CDR1 is SGDLS, CDR2 YYNGEE.